The 18 T cell receptor beta chains below all came from one sample that was sequenced in a study of T cell clonality in common variable immunodeficiency. Study observations and caveats: In common variable immunodeficiency, TCR beta chains reportedly carried fewer deletions and N-nucleotide insertions.

These receptors' antigens are unknown. Profiling relied on immunoSEQ multiplex PCR, and the TCRdb table lists in-frame clones only, not all of them. The repertoire yields under 35,000 clones, none seen only once; the top ten contain roughly 5.6%. Source material: peripheral blood mononuclear cells. Source of these receptors: a human donor with common variable immunodeficiency.

Details on this clone: The sequence runs out 3 residues before the end of the CDR3; the remainder is reconstructed from the germline J gene. This chain uses TRBV19 with TRBJ1-3, with TRBD1 matching 7 bases. V was clipped by 5 bases and J by 9 bases; unmatched bases: 7. CDR3 length: 13 residues. The germline V gene has CDR1 LNHDA and CDR2 SQIVND (reference sequence). CDR3 DNA (partial): TGTGCCAGTAGTGTACAGGGGCAGGCCACC. Protein: CASSVQGQAT. The CDR3 reads in full as CASSVQGQATIYF.

The sample holds a few counts of this clone. The CDR3 goes on 3 residues after the read ends, and that part is filled in from the germline J gene. V gene TRBV7-9 combines with J gene TRBJ1-4; 10 bases map to TRBD1. Germline loops: CDR1 SEHNR, CDR2 FQNEAQ (reference sequence). The CDR3 covers 15 residues. The V segment lost 6 bases and the J segment 7 bases; nucleotides outside the gene matches: 8. Incomplete CDR3 DNA: TGTGCCAGCAGTCTCAGGACAGGGGGTGTTGAAAAA. It encodes CASSLRTGGVEK. The full CDR3 protein reads CASSLRTGGVEKLFF.

Turning to this clone: From the germline J gene comes the end of the CDR3, since the read stops 3 residues before it. The rearrangement links TRBV7-2 to TRBJ2-3; D might be TRBD1 (5 bases). Germline values: CDR1 SGHTA, CDR2 FQGNSA. V shed 1 base and J shed 2 bases, with 10 bases lying between them. The CDR3 length is 15 residues. CDR3 loop: CASSLGGWNTDTQYF. The covered CDR3 bases are TGTGCCAGCAGCTTAGGGGGCTGGAACACAGATACG.

A few counts support this clone. The read finishes 3 residues shy of the CDR3 end, and the germline J gene is used to complete it. The chain couples TRBV7-8 to TRBJ1-2; D gene ambiguous. The germline V and J ends were trimmed by 5 bases and 0 bases, with 13 bases remaining between them. Germline V gene lookup returns CDR1 SGHVS and CDR2 FQNEAQ. The CDR3 consists of 15 residues. CDR3 DNA (partial): TGTGCCAGCAGCCCGCGGCCCGAAGCTAACTATGGC. Translation gives CASSPRPEANYG. The entire CDR3 protein reads CASSPRPEANYGYTF.

Notes on this clone: The read ends 3 residues before the CDR3 terminus; that terminus is restored from the germline J gene. This chain links TRBV6-2 or TRBV6-3 with TRBJ2-7; 9 bases are shared with TRBD1. V was clipped by 0 bases and J by 4 bases; unmatched bases: 7. In germline, CDR1 is MNHEY, CDR2 SVGEGT. The CDR3 is made up of 16 amino acids. CDR3 DNA, as far as it was read: TGTGCCAGCAGTTACTCAATAGGGACAGGGTTTTACGAG. This encodes CASSYSIGTGFYE. In full, the CDR3 is CASSYSIGTGFYEQYF.

This clone showed up many times. With the read ending 3 residues before the CDR3 end, the germline J gene is used to fill in that end. This chain uses TRBV5-1 with TRBJ2-5; no clear D gene. The V end was cut by 0 bases, the J end by 2 bases, with 5 bases between. There are 13 residues in the CDR3. Germline assignment: CDR1 SGHRS and CDR2 YFSETQ. CDR3 loop: CASSLEVQETQYF. The DNA read from the CDR3 is TGCGCCAGCAGCTTGGAGGTACAAGAGACC.

This clone was observed a few times. Read sequence stops 3 residues before the CDR3 end, and the germline J gene provides the missing end. The rearrangement links TRBV6-1 to TRBJ1-1; tentatively, D is TRBD1 (5 bases). Germline V gene lookup returns CDR1 MNHNS and CDR2 SASEGT. CDR3 length: 14 amino acids. V was shortened by 4 bases and J by 4 bases, with 13 bases between the two germline ends. CDR3 bases read: TGTGCCAGCAGTGCCCAGGGTCCATCCACTGAA. Translation: CASSAQGPSTE. The entire CDR3 reads CASSAQGPSTEAFF.

This clone was counted at least ten times. Read data end 3 residues before the CDR3 end; the end is taken from the germline J gene. This chain joins TRBV5-6 and TRBJ2-7; TRBD1 matches at 7 bases. Germline trimming cut 10 bases from V and 2 bases from J; bases unmatched to any gene: 15. The length of the CDR3 is 15 residues. Germline-derived CDR1 and CDR2 are SGHDT and YYEEEE. The sequenced part of the CDR3 DNA is TGTGCCGGCACCTTGGGACGGACAGGAACCTACGAG. This sequence encodes CAGTLGRTGTYE. The whole CDR3 sequence reads CAGTLGRTGTYEQYF. The full variable domain, in which reference TRBV5-6 and TRBJ2-7 provide the parts outside the CDR3, is DAGVTQSPTHLIKTRGQQVTLRCSPKSGHDTVSWYQQALGQGPQFIFQYYEEEERQRGNFPDRFSGHQFPNYSSELNVNALLLGDSALYLCAGTLGRTGTYEQYFGPGTRLTVT.

This clone was seen repeatedly, ten times or more. The CDR3 is CASREGEANEKLFF. The part of the CDR3 DNA that was read is TGTGCCAGCAGGGAGGGGGAGGCTAATGAAAAA. The chain recombines TRBV2 with TRBJ1-4; TRBD1 might be the D (6 bases). The DNA ends 3 residues before the CDR3 does, and the rest of the CDR3 is filled in from the germline J gene. The V and J ends lost 6 bases and 3 bases respectively, with 11 bases between them. This CDR3 comprises 14 residues. Germline CDR1 and CDR2: SNHLY and FYNNEI.

In its sample, this clone was seen many times. The sequence runs out 3 residues before the end of the CDR3; the remainder is reconstructed from the germline J gene. V and J are TRBV6-2 or TRBV6-3 and TRBJ2-3; 7 nucleotides match TRBD2. Germline lookup yields CDR1 MNHEY and CDR2 SVGEGT. There are 17 residues in the CDR3. V dropped 0 bases and J dropped 0; count of bases not matched to a gene: 6. The CDR3 sequence: CASSYSRASGSTDTQYF. The part of the CDR3 DNA that was read is TGTGCCAGCAGTTACTCTCGGGCTAGCGGAAGCACAGATACG.

There are a few counts of this clone. The CDR3 extends 3 residues past the end of the read, so its final part is completed from the germline J gene. This chain uses TRBV13 with TRBJ1-4, with D perhaps matching TRBD1 (6 bases). Trimming shortened V by 5 bases and J by 7 bases, and 20 bases separated the two germline ends. Germline V CDR1 and CDR2: PRHDT, FYEKMQ (reference sequence). The CDR3 has 16 amino acids. CDR3 region: CASSNLSRGGTEKLFF. The CDR3 DNA, read in part, is TGTGCCAGCAGCAATCTAAGTAGGGGGGGTACTGAAAAA. Supplemented by reference TRBV13 and TRBJ1-4, the full variable domain reads AAGVIQSPRHLIKEKRETATLKCYPIPRHDTVYWYQQGPGQDPQFLISFYEKMQSDKGSIPDRFSAQQFSDYHSELNMSSLELGDSALYFCASSNLSRGGTEKLFFGSGTQLSVL.

This clone was found a few times. The read is 3 residues too short to cover the CDR3 end, so that end is filled in from the germline J gene. The V call is TRBV20-1, the J call TRBJ1-1; the match to TRBD1 covers 10 bases. This CDR3 is 13 amino acids long. Germline trimming cut 5 bases from V and 1 base from J; bases unmatched to any gene: 1. Germline CDR1 and CDR2: DFQATT and SNEGSKA (reference sequence). The CDR3 reads CSADRGRNTEAFF. The CDR3 bases that were read are TGCAGTGCTGACAGGGGGCGGAACACTGAA.

This clone was recorded many times. The read is 3 residues too short to cover the CDR3 end, so that end is filled in from the germline J gene. J is TRBJ1-2 and V is TRBV10-1; 9 positions agree with TRBD1. Trimming at V came to 10 bases and at J to 5 bases, leaving 20 bases not matched to a gene. The CDR3 sequence is 17 residues long. Germline-derived CDR1 and CDR2 are WNHNN and SYGVQD (reference sequence). The part of the CDR3 DNA that was read is TGCGCCAACTGGGGGGGGACAGGGTATCTCGAGTTGTATGGC. Residues: CANWGGTGYLELYG. The full CDR3 protein is CANWGGTGYLELYGYTF.

With respect to this clone: The read gets to within 3 residues of the CDR3 end, and the germline J gene fills in the rest. This chain links TRBV19 with TRBJ1-2; D is unresolved. There are 16 residues in the CDR3. V was trimmed by 4 bases and J by 7 bases, leaving 22 bases between them. CDR1 and CDR2 (germline): LNHDA, SQIVND (reference sequence). The CDR3 sequence is CASSNRGLTLESGYTF. The DNA read from the CDR3 is TGTGCCAGTAGTAACCGGGGTCTAACTCTGGAGTCTGGC.

Note on this clone: Read sequence stops 3 residues before the CDR3 end, and the germline J gene provides the missing end. The rearrangement links TRBV10-2 to TRBJ2-1, with D possibly matching TRBD2 (5 bases). This CDR3 comprises 15 residues. From germline, CDR1 is WSHSY and CDR2 SAAADI. Trimming pared 2 bases from V and 8 bases from J, leaving 16 bases between. The CDR3 is CASSEISGFGHEQFF. Incomplete CDR3 DNA: TGCGCCAGCAGTGAGATAAGCGGTTTTGGCCATGAG.

This clone was found a few times. The CDR3 goes on 3 residues after the read ends, and that part is filled in from the germline J gene. This sequence joins TRBV19 and TRBJ1-5; D possibly corresponds to TRBD1 (5 bases). The CDR3 is 16 residues long. Germline CDR1 and CDR2: LNHDA and SQIVND (reference sequence). Trimming removed 3 bases from V and 5 bases from J, with 17 bases in between. The chain's CDR3 is CASSISGFSMDQPQHF. The DNA read from the CDR3 is TGTGCCAGTAGTATTTCAGGGTTTTCTATGGATCAGCCC.

At least ten counts were recorded for this clone. The read comes to an end 3 residues before the CDR3 does, leaving the germline J gene to fill in the end. This chain joins TRBV5-1 and TRBJ2-5, with D perhaps matching TRBD1 (6 bases). The length of the CDR3 is 13 residues. Germline V gene sequence: CDR1 SGHRS, CDR2 YFSETQ. V was clipped by 1 base and J by 3 bases, with 7 bases between them. The part of the CDR3 DNA that was read is TGCGCCAGCAGCTTGCAGGGGAAAGAGACC. This codes for CASSLQGKET. The whole CDR3 protein reads CASSLQGKETQYF.

In regard to this clone: The read stops 3 residues short of the end of the CDR3; the missing end is completed from the germline J gene. The chain couples TRBV30 to TRBJ1-6; D remains unclear. CDR1 is GTSNPN and CDR2 is SVGIG in the germline V gene (reference sequence). Deletions cut 6 bases from V and 0 bases from J, with 12 bases between. The CDR3 extends over 15 amino acids. CDR3 protein: CACPKGSSYNSPLHF. CDR3 DNA (partial): TGTGCCTGTCCTAAGGGCAGCTCCTATAATTCACCC.